This T cell receptor beta chain was found in a study of patients with pleural tuberculosis. TCRdb itself ran the reads through MiXCR, one entry per CDR3 protein. The sample holds around 50,000 distinct CDR3 sequences; about 7.3% are singletons and the top ten take roughly 15%. Trimming left V 3 bases short and J 0 bases short, with 12 bases between. This CDR3 is 16 amino acids long. V gene TRBV12-3 or TRBV12-4 combines with J gene TRBJ1-3; possibly TRBD1 for D (6 bases). This TCR derives from a human donor with pleural tuberculosis. The CDR3 loop reads CASSFRQVISGNTIYF. Here the CDR3 DNA reads TGTGCCAGCAGTTTCCGACAGGTTATCTCTGGAAACACCATATATTTT.